This T cell receptor (beta chain) was documented in a study of blood T cells in healthy people across ages. Combining a sample-barcoded 5' primer with a J-beta primer mix, a second PCR ran for about 7 to 11 cycles. TCRdb reprocessed the 5' RACE reads via MiXCR and lists one record per CDR3 protein. The sample contains under 1,100,000 distinct CDR3 sequences, roughly 24% of which appear only once. Germline V CDR1 and CDR2: LGHNT, FRNRAP. J gave up 3 bases and V 2 bases, and 2 bases lay outside the gene matches. The CDR3 length is 15 residues. This sample also appeared in a second study, on T cells of mothers and their children. This second study says: Sequencing returned over 10 million TCR beta CDR3 reads per mother and about 3 million per child. Relative to unrelated pairs, biologically related mother-child dyads exhibited marginally greater, non-significant overlap.

Sequencing input: blood. This clonotype was obtained from a girl between 2 and 10 years old in good health. The chain links TRBV12-5 to TRBJ2-7; 12 bases map to TRBD2. The CDR3 nucleotides read TGTGCTAGTGGTTTGTTGACTAGCGGGAGCTACGAGCAGTACTTC. This codes for CASGLLTSGSYEQYF.